A selection of T cell receptor beta chains follows, all from one sample in a study of blood T cells in healthy people across ages. Each CDR3 protein is one row after TCRdb ran MiXCR on the 5' RACE reads. The sample yields 550,000 to 700,000 distinct CDR3 sequences, 27% seen once. The sequenced material came from blood. The source of these receptors is a woman aged 70 to 79 in good health. Both conserved end residues are part of each CDR3. The D gene is left open where the match is weak. Some rows have no size entry. The others give once, few or many, or a class for an expanded clone.

>TRBV12-3/TRBV12-4|TRBD1|few|TRBJ2-2
TGTGCCAGCAGTCCGTCAGGGGGCCGAAGCACCGGGGAGCTGTTTTTT
CASSPSGGRSTGELFF
>TRBV12-3/TRBV12-4|TRBD1|NA|TRBJ2-2
TGTGCCAGCAGTTCTCAACAGGGGATCGCCGGGGAGCTGTTTTTT
CASSSQQGIAGELFF
>TRBV6-5|NA|few|TRBJ1-6
TGTGCCAGCAGTTACTCGACATCCTATAATTCACCCCTCCACTTT
CASSYSTSYNSPLHF
>TRBV5-1|TRBD1|few|TRBJ2-5
TGCGCCAGCAGCCGGGCAGGGGGCGACGAGACCCAGTACTTC
CASSRAGGDETQYF
>TRBV7-2|TRBD2|NA|TRBJ2-1
TGTGCCAGCAACGGCGGGGGGTCTTACAATGAGCAGTTCTTC
CASNGGGSYNEQFF
>TRBV12-3/TRBV12-4|TRBD1|many|TRBJ1-5
TGTGCCAGCAGACCTCGACAGGGTAGGCAGCCCCAGCATTTT
CASRPRQGRQPQHF
>TRBV5-5|TRBD1|few|TRBJ2-5
TGTGCCAGCAGCCCGATTCGTCCCAGGGGGCGACTTGTGGAGACCCAGTACTTC
CASSPIRPRGRLVETQYF
>TRBV6-6|NA|NA|TRBJ1-1
TGTGCCAGCAGTGAGACCCGCGAAGCTTTCTTT
CASSETREAFF
>TRBV5-6|TRBD1|NA|TRBJ2-7
TGTGCCAGCAGCTTCGGACAGGGCAACGAGCAGTACTTC
CASSFGQGNEQYF
>TRBV20-1|NA|NA|TRBJ1-4
TGCAGAATACAAACTTTGGGGGAAAAACTGTTTTTT
CRIQTLGEKLFF
>TRBV30|TRBD2|NA|TRBJ2-5
TGTGCCTGGACTAGCGGGGGGGCCTGGAAGACCCAGTACTTC
CAWTSGGAWKTQYF
>TRBV7-6|NA|few|TRBJ2-5
TGTGCCAGCAGCTCAGCGGAGGGGGGTTGGACCCAGTACTTC
CASSSAEGGWTQYF
>TRBV20-1|NA|NA|TRBJ2-7
TGCAGTGCTGTGGGTCACCTCTCCTACGAGCAGTACTTC
CSAVGHLSYEQYF
>TRBV6-1|NA|NA|TRBJ1-5
TGTGCCAGCAGCGGTCAGTATGATCAGCCCCAGCATTTT
CASSGQYDQPQHF
>TRBV5-1|NA|NA|TRBJ1-2
TGCGCCAGCAGCCCGGGCAAGGGGGATACGGGCTATGGCTACACCTTC
CASSPGKGDTGYGYTF
>TRBV5-1|TRBD1|NA|TRBJ1-5
TGCGCCAGCAGCTTGGGACAGGGTTACAATCAGCCCCAGCATTTT
CASSLGQGYNQPQHF
>TRBV10-3|TRBD2|few|TRBJ2-3
TGTGCCATCATGCCCAGCGGGGCATATAGCACAGATACGCAGTATTTT
CAIMPSGAYSTDTQYF
>TRBV5-1|NA|many|TRBJ2-5
TGCGCCAGTAGGCTAGCGGAGACCCAGTACTTC
CASRLAETQYF
>TRBV20-1|NA|few|TRBJ1-1
TGCAGTGCTTCCCGGACAGTGAACACTGAAGCTTTCTTT
CSASRTVNTEAFF
>TRBV6-1|NA|NA|TRBJ1-2
TGTGCCAGCAGTGCGAGGGCCTCCGGGGGCTACACCTTC
CASSARASGGYTF
>TRBV5-1|NA|NA|TRBJ1-3
TGCGCCAGCAGCCCGGTACTGAGCTCTGGAAACACCATATATTTT
CASSPVLSSGNTIYF
>TRBV7-9|TRBD1|NA|TRBJ1-4
TGTGCCAGCAGCTCTACCGGGACAGGGGGAGAAAAACTGTTTTTT
CASSSTGTGGEKLFF
>TRBV7-8|NA|NA|TRBJ2-2
TGTGCCAGCAGCTCAGGAACTAGCCCCGGGGAGCTGTTTTTT
CASSSGTSPGELFF
>TRBV29-1|TRBD2|NA|TRBJ2-2
TGCAGCGCCGGAGGCGGGGGGGCCTACACCGGGGAGCTGTTTTTT
CSAGGGGAYTGELFF
>TRBV9|NA|NA|TRBJ2-2
TGTGCCAGCCGCCGTTGGGGCACCGGGGAGCTGTTTTTT
CASRRWGTGELFF
>TRBV12-3/TRBV12-4|TRBD1|few|TRBJ1-2
TGTGCCAGCAGTTTAGGGACAGGGGTCTATGGCTACACCTTC
CASSLGTGVYGYTF
>TRBV7-3|NA|NA|TRBJ1-2
TGTGCCAGCAGCTTAACCCGGGACGAGGGGCAGAGCTATGGCTACACCTTC
CASSLTRDEGQSYGYTF
>TRBV27|NA|NA|TRBJ1-2
TGTGCCAGCAGTTTATTAGGGGAGAGGGATGGCTACACCTTC
CASSLLGERDGYTF
>TRBV6-2/TRBV6-3|NA|NA|TRBJ1-1
TGTGCCAGCATGATTCCAGTCCTCCGAGTTATGAACACTGAAGCTTTCTTT
CASMIPVLRVMNTEAFF
>TRBV24-1|NA|few|TRBJ1-5
TGTGCCACCACGGACGGCAATCAGCCCCAGCATTTT
CATTDGNQPQHF
>TRBV29-1|NA|few|TRBJ2-3
TGCAGCGTATGGGATGGAGTGAGCACAGATACGCAGTATTTT
CSVWDGVSTDTQYF
>TRBV12-3/TRBV12-4|NA|many|TRBJ1-4
TGTGCCAGCAGTTTGGGACCTCATGGGGAGTTT
CASSLGPHGEF
>TRBV15|NA|few|TRBJ2-5
TGTGCCACCAGCACCCAAAGGGGCCAAGAGACCCAGTACTTC
CATSTQRGQETQYF
>TRBV12-3/TRBV12-4|NA|NA|TRBJ2-1
TGTGCCAGCAATTTATACAGGGTTGATGAGCAGTTCTTC
CASNLYRVDEQFF
>TRBV6-6|NA|few|TRBJ1-5
TGTGCCAGCAGTTTGAGGCTCCGTGGGGGGGGCAATCAGCCCCAGCATTTT
CASSLRLRGGGNQPQHF
>TRBV20-1|NA|NA|TRBJ2-5
TGCAGTGTCATTAGGACGGCCCGGGAGACCCAGTACTTC
CSVIRTARETQYF
>TRBV6-2/TRBV6-3|TRBD1|NA|TRBJ2-3
TGTGCCAGCAGTTCAAGAATGAGGGCCGGACAGGGGCTATCAGATACGCAGTATTTT
CASSSRMRAGQGLSDTQYF
>TRBV7-2|NA|NA|TRBJ1-5
TGTGCCAGCAGCTTAACCCTAAGGCAGCCCCAGCATTTT
CASSLTLRQPQHF
>TRBV4-3|TRBD2|NA|TRBJ2-1
TGCGCCAGCAGCCAAGAGGTAGCGGGAGGAGATGAGCAGTTCTTC
CASSQEVAGGDEQFF
>TRBV5-1|NA|few|TRBJ1-4
TGCGCCAGCAGCTTGGTGCGAACTAATGAAAAACTGTTTTTT
CASSLVRTNEKLFF
>TRBV12-3/TRBV12-4|NA|NA|TRBJ1-1
TGTGCCAGCAGTTTTTGGGGGAACACTGAAGCTTTCTTT
CASSFWGNTEAFF
>TRBV20-1|NA|NA|TRBJ1-1
TGCAGTGCTCAGACCCTCCGAGGGACTGAAGCTTTCTTT
CSAQTLRGTEAFF
>TRBV4-1|TRBD1|few|TRBJ1-1
TGCGCCAGCAGCCGGACAGGGTTAAGGGGGGCTGAAGCTTTCTTT
CASSRTGLRGAEAFF
>TRBV20-1|NA|NA|TRBJ1-1
TGCAGTGCCAAGTGGGGAGATACTGAAGCTTTCTTT
CSAKWGDTEAFF